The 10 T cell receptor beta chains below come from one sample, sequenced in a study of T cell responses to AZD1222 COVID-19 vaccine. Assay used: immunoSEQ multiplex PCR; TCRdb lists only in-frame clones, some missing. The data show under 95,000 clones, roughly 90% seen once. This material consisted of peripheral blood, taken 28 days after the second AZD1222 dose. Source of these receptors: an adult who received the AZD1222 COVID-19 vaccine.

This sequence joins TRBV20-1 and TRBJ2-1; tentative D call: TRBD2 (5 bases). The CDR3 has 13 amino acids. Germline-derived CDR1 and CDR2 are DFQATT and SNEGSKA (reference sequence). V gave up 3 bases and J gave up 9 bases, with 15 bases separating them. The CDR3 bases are TGCAGTGCTAGTTTACCGGGATTGATTGAGCAGTTCTTC. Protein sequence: CSASLPGLIEQFF.

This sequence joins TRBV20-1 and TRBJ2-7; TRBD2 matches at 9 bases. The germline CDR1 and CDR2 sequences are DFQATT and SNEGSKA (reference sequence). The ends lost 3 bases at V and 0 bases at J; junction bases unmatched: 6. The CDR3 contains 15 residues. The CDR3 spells CSASGLAGFSYEQYF. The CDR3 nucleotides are TGCAGTGCTAGTGGTCTAGCGGGATTCTCCTACGAGCAGTACTTC.

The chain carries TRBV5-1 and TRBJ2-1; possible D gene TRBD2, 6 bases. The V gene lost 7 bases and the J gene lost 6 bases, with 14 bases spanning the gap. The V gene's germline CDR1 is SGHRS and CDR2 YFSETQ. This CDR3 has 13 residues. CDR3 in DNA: TGCGCCAGCGGGACTGACTTCTCCAATGAGCAGTTCTTC. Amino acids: CASGTDFSNEQFF.

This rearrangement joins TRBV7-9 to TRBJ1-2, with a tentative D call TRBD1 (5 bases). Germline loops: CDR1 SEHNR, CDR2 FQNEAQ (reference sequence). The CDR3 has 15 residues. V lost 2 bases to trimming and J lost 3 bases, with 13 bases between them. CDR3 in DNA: TGTGCCAGCAGCTTACGCCCAGGGACGGACTATGGCTACACCTTC. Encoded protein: CASSLRPGTDYGYTF.

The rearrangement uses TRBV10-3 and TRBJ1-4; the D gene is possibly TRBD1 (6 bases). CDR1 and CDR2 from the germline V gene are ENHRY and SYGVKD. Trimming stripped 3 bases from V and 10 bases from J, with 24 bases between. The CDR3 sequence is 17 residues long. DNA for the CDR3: TGTGCCATCAGTGATGCGCGCGGGGGGGGCAACTTCGGAAAACTGTTTTTT. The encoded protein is CAISDARGGGNFGKLFF.

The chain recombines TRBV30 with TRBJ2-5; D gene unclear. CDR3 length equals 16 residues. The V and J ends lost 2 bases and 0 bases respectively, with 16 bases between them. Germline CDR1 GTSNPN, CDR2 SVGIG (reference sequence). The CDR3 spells CAWSPQLHWYQETQYF. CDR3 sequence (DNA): TGTGCCTGGAGTCCTCAACTACACTGGTACCAAGAGACCCAGTACTTC.

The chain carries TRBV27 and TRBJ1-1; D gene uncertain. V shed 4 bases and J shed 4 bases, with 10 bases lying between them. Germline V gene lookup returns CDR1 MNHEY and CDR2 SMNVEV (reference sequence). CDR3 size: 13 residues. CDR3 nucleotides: TGTGCCAGCAGTTGGACGCGCGGCACTGAAGCTTTCTTT. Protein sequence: CASSWTRGTEAFF.

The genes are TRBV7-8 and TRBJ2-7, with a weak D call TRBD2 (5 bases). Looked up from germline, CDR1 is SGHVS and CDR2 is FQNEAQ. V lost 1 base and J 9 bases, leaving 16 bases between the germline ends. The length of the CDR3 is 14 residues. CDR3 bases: TGTGCCAGCAGCTTAGAGGGCACCCTCAGCGGGCAGTACTTC. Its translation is CASSLEGTLSGQYF.

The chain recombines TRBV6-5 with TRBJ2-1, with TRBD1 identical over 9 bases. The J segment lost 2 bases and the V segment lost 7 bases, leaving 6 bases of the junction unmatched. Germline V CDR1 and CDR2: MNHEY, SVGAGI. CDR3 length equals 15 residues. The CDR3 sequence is CASTKGTGPYNEQFF. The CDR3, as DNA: TGTGCCAGCACCAAAGGGACAGGGCCCTACAATGAGCAGTTCTTC.

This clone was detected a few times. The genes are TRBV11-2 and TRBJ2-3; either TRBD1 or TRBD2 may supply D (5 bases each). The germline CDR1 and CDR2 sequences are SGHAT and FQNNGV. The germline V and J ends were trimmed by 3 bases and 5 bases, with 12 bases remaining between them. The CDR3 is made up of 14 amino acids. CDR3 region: CASSFWGRRDTQYF. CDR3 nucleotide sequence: TGTGCCAGCAGCTTCTGGGGGAGAAGAGATACGCAGTATTTT.